This entry features one TCR beta chain sequence. The sample originates from a study of technical replicates of blood from a few donors. CDR3 size: 14 residues. Germline loops: CDR1 MNHEY, CDR2 SVGAGI. Trimming took 2 bases from V and 13 from J; bases not matched to a gene: 8. The table came from immunoSEQ multiplex PCR; TCRdb's copy has only in-frame clones and leaves some out. The sample has some 70,000 clones; nearly 98% are singletons. The sequencing input was T cells isolated from PBMCs. This receptor was obtained from a human donor in good health. V usage is TRBV6-5 and J usage is TRBJ2-1, with TRBD2 matching over 10 bases. Written as DNA, the CDR3 is TGTGCCAGCAGTTACCTAGCGGGAGTACACAAACAGTTCTTC. It is translated as CASSYLAGVHKQFF.